Following are 20 T cell receptor beta chains from one sample sequenced in a study of radiation and T cells in renal cell carcinoma. Produced via immunoSEQ multiplex PCR; TCRdb's table is partial and in-frame only. The sample holds 150,000 to 200,000 clones, about 85% seen once. Time point denoted: blood 4 weeks post-SBRT, at nephrectomy. Treatment described: 15 Gy SBRT to primary tumor, nephrectomy 4 weeks later. The sample consisted of blood, taken from a patient whose treatment included radiotherapy and nephrectomy. The source of these receptors is a woman aged 45-65 years with renal cell carcinoma.

The genes are TRBV10-3 and TRBJ2-2; tentatively, D is TRBD1 (6 bases). The germline V and J ends were trimmed by 6 bases and 1 base, with 9 bases remaining between them. Germline CDR1 and CDR2: ENHRY and SYGVKD. This CDR3 region has 14 residues. The chain's CDR3 is CAIRDRENTGELFF. Written as DNA, the CDR3 is TGTGCCATCAGGGACAGAGAGAACACCGGGGAGCTGTTTTTT.

The rearrangement joins TRBV6-1 to TRBJ1-2; D is undetermined. The CDR3 has 15 amino acids. Trimming left V 6 bases short and J 2 bases short, with 16 bases between. CDR1 and CDR2 (germline): MNHNS, SASEGT. The CDR3 DNA follows: TGTGCCAGCAGGATCCTTTCTGGCAGCAACTATGGCTACACCTTC. Its translation is CASRILSGSNYGYTF.

The V call is TRBV13, the J call TRBJ2-5; 10 bases are a match to TRBD1. The germline gives CDR1 PRHDT, CDR2 FYEKMQ (reference sequence). V shed 5 bases, J shed 5 bases, and the junction held 8 bases outside the gene matches. This CDR3 has 15 amino acids. The CDR3 protein is CASSLRDRGVETQYF. In DNA, the CDR3 is TGTGCCAGCAGCCTCCGGGACAGGGGAGTCGAGACCCAGTACTTC.

V gene TRBV5-1 combines with J gene TRBJ1-4; D not certain. This CDR3 has 16 residues. V lost 1 base to trimming and J lost 5 bases, with 15 bases between them. The germline CDR1 and CDR2 sequences are SGHRS and YFSETQ. CDR3 residues: CASSLTVRAKNEKLFF. In nucleotides, the CDR3 is TGCGCCAGCAGCTTGACAGTAAGGGCGAAAAATGAAAAACTGTTTTTT.

The chain has TRBV19 and TRBJ2-4; 10 nucleotides agree with TRBD2. CDR3 length: 15 residues. V was clipped by 3 bases and J by 4 bases; unmatched bases: 3. CDR1 is LNHDA and CDR2 is SQIVND in the germline V gene (reference sequence). The CDR3 DNA follows: TGTGCCAGTAGTATCCAGACTAGCGGGAAAAACATTCAGTACTTC. This encodes CASSIQTSGKNIQYF.

The chain uses TRBV5-5 and TRBJ1-6, with D unresolved. Germline V gene sequence: CDR1 SGHKS, CDR2 YYEKEE (reference sequence). This CDR3 is built from 15 residues. Trimming removed 3 bases at V and 7 bases at J, with 14 bases between. The CDR3 DNA follows: TGTGCCAGCAGCTCACTAGGGTTTAAAAATTCACCCCTCCACTTT. Translation gives CASSSLGFKNSPLHF.

The J gene is TRBJ1-2, the V gene TRBV18, with D possibly being TRBD1 (5 bases). Germline V gives CDR1 KGHSH, CDR2 LQKENI. The CDR3 is made up of 15 amino acids. V was cut by 3 bases and J by 4 bases, with 15 bases left in between. In DNA, the CDR3 is TGTGCCAGCTCACCGGGAGGGACGGACCTCTATGGCTACACCTTC. Translated, it gives CASSPGGTDLYGYTF.

The chain is built from TRBV7-6 and TRBJ2-5; D may correspond to TRBD1 or TRBD2 (6 bases each). The V and J ends lost 4 bases and 4 bases respectively, with 10 bases between them. There are 13 residues in the CDR3. Germline V gives CDR1 SGHVS, CDR2 FNYEAQ. CDR3 DNA: TGTGCCAGCAGCTGGGGGGCGTCAGAGACCCAGTACTTC. Translation: CASSWGASETQYF.

This clone was found a few times. The chain links TRBV19 to TRBJ2-2; unclear D gene. The CDR3 totals 14 residues. V lost 5 bases and J 3 bases, leaving 10 bases between the germline ends. The germline V gene encodes CDR1 LNHDA and CDR2 SQIVND (reference sequence). CDR3: CASSLSKYTGELFF. The CDR3, as DNA: TGTGCCAGTAGTCTCTCGAAGTACACCGGGGAGCTGTTTTTT.

The chain combines TRBV30 with TRBJ1-5, with TRBD1 as a possible D gene (5 bases). The germline CDR1 and CDR2 sequences are GTSNPN and SVGIG (reference sequence). The CDR3 consists of 13 residues. Trimming removed 8 bases at V and 3 bases at J, with 14 bases between. Here the CDR3 DNA reads TGTGCCGTTTCCGGGGGACCCAATCAGCCCCAGCATTTT. Translating gives CAVSGGPNQPQHF.

The rearrangement uses TRBV7-6 and TRBJ2-1, with 10 bases matching TRBD2. This CDR3 region has 15 residues. V shed 5 bases and J 2 bases; nucleotides not matched to a gene: 3. From germline, CDR1 is SGHVS and CDR2 FNYEAQ. This chain's CDR3 is CASSPSGGPYNEQFF. In DNA form, the CDR3 reads TGTGCCAGCAGCCCTAGCGGGGGTCCCTACAATGAGCAGTTCTTC.

The V call is TRBV5-1, the J call TRBJ1-1; 7 positions match TRBD1. V lost 1 base to trimming and J lost 0 bases; unmatched junction nucleotides: 3. CDR1 and CDR2 (germline): SGHRS, YFSETQ. The length of the CDR3 is 15 residues. The CDR3 DNA reads as TGCGCCAGCAGCTTGCAGGGGGGTATGAACACTGAAGCTTTCTTT. Protein: CASSLQGGMNTEAFF.

This clone was seen only a few times. The chain recombines TRBV19 with TRBJ1-1; 10 bases are a match to TRBD1. The germline V gene has CDR1 LNHDA and CDR2 SQIVND (reference sequence). This CDR3 contains 14 residues. The V gene end was trimmed by 8 bases and the J gene end by 1 base; junction bases not matched to a gene: 4. The chain's CDR3 is CASLDRGKNTEAFF. The CDR3 bases are TGTGCCAGTCTGGACAGGGGGAAGAACACTGAAGCTTTCTTT.

Only one count was recorded for this clone. The chain employs TRBV19 and TRBJ1-5; TRBD1 agrees at 7 bases. The V gene's germline CDR1 is LNHDA and CDR2 SQIVND (reference sequence). Unmatched junction bases numbered 9, after V lost 5 bases and J lost 5 bases. The CDR3 is made up of 15 amino acids. The CDR3 region is CASSSGGGRHQPQHF. The CDR3 DNA is TGTGCCAGTAGTTCCGGAGGGGGCCGCCATCAGCCCCAGCATTTT. The full variable domain, rest sourced from reference TRBV19 and TRBJ1-5, is DGGITQSPKYLFRKEGQNVTLSCEQNLNHDAMYWYRQDPGQGLRLIYYSQIVNDFQKGDIAEGYSVSREKKESFPLTVTSAQKNPTAFYLCASSSGGGRHQPQHFGDGTRLSIL.

This sequence joins TRBV7-2 and TRBJ1-2; D is unresolved. Germline values: CDR1 SGHTA, CDR2 FQGNSA. CDR3 length: 15 amino acids. V was shortened by 1 base and J by 4 bases, with 13 bases between the two germline ends. Written as DNA, the CDR3 is TGTGCCAGCAGCTTAGGGTTGGGGAGCGGCTATGGCTACACCTTC. It encodes CASSLGLGSGYGYTF.

The chain is built from TRBV30 and TRBJ1-3; TRBD1 might be the D (5 bases). The CDR3 covers 15 residues. CDR1 and CDR2 from the germline V gene are GTSNPN and SVGIG (reference sequence). V dropped 6 bases and J dropped 0 bases, with 15 bases sitting between them. CDR3 amino acids: CACSGPYLSGNTIYF. CDR3 nucleotide sequence: TGTGCCTGTTCGGGACCGTACCTCTCTGGAAACACCATATATTTT.

This chain links TRBV9 with TRBJ1-3; TRBD1 matches at 8 bases. The CDR3 is made up of 16 amino acids. V lost 4 bases to trimming and J lost 0 bases; unmatched junction nucleotides: 6. Germline V lookup: CDR1 SGDLS, CDR2 YYNGEE. This CDR3 is CASSPRQGSSGNTIYF. DNA of the CDR3: TGTGCCAGCAGCCCGAGACAGGGGAGCTCTGGAAACACCATATATTTT.

Regarding this clone: This CDR3 is also generated by other DNA sequences in the sample. V gene TRBV29-1 combines with J gene TRBJ1-1; perhaps TRBD1 as D (5 bases). Germline values: CDR1 SQVTM, CDR2 ANQGSEA. V lost 3 bases to trimming and J lost 4 bases, with 12 bases between them. The length of the CDR3 is 13 residues. CDR3 protein: CSVDRAGGTEAFF. DNA for the CDR3: TGCAGCGTTGATAGGGCCGGGGGCACTGAAGCTTTCTTT.

V gene TRBV18 combines with J gene TRBJ2-3; the match to TRBD1 covers 8 bases. Trimming took 3 bases from V and 6 from J; bases not matched to a gene: 8. Germline V gene data show CDR1 as KGHSH and CDR2 as LQKENI. This CDR3 has 15 residues. CDR3 sequence reads: CASSPDRGTWDTQYF. CDR3 DNA: TGTGCCAGCTCACCCGACAGGGGCACGTGGGATACGCAGTATTTT.

V is TRBV21-1 and J is TRBJ1-5; the D segment call TRBD1 is taken from the table without a DNA check. TRBV21-1 is shown as a pseudogene. This CDR3 comprises 19 residues. The CDR3 bases are TGTGCCAGCACCCCGAAGGGGACCATCCAGGGACATTGCAATCAGCCCCAGCATTTT. This codes for CASTPKGTIQGHCNQPQHF.